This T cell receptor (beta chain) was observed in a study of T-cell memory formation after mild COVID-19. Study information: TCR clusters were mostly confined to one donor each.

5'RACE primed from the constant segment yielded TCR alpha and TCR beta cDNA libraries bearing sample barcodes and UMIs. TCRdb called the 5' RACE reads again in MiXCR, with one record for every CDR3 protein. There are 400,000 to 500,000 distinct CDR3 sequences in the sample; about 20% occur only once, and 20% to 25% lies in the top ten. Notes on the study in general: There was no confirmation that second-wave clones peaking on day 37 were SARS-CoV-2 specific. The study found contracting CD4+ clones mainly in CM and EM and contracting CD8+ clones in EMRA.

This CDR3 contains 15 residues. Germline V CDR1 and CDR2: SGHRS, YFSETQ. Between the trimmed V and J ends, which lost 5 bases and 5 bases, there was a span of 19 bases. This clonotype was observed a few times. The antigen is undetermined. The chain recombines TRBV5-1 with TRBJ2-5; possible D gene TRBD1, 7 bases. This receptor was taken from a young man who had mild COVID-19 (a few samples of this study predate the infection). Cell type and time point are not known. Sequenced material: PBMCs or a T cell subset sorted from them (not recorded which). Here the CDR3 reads CASRYRQGREETQYF. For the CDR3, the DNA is TGCGCCAGCAGATATAGACAGGGTCGGGAGGAGACCCAGTACTTC. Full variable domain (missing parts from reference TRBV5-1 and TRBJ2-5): KAGVTQTPRYLIKTRGQQVTLSCSPISGHRSVSWYQQTPGQGLQFLFEYFSETQRNKGNFPGRFSGRQFSNSRSEMNVSTLELGDSALYLCASRYRQGREETQYFGPGTRLLVL.